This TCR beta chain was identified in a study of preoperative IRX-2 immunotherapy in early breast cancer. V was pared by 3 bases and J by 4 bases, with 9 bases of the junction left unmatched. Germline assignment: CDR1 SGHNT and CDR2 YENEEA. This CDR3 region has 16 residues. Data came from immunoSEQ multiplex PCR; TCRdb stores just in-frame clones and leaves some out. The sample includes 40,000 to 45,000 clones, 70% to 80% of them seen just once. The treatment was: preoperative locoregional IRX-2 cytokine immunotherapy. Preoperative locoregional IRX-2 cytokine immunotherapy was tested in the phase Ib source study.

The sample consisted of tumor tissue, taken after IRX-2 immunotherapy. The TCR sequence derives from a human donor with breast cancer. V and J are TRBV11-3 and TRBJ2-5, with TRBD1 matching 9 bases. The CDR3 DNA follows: TGTGCCAGCAGCTTGGGGGGGACAGGGATGGGAGAGACCCAGTACTTC. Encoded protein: CASSLGGTGMGETQYF. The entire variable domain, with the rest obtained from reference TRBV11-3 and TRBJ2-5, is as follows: EAGVVQSPRYKIIEKKQPVAFWCNPISGHNTLYWYLQNLGQGPELLIRYENEEAVDDSQLPKDRFSAERLKGVDSTLKIQPAELGDSAVYLCASSLGGTGMGETQYFGPGTRLLVL.